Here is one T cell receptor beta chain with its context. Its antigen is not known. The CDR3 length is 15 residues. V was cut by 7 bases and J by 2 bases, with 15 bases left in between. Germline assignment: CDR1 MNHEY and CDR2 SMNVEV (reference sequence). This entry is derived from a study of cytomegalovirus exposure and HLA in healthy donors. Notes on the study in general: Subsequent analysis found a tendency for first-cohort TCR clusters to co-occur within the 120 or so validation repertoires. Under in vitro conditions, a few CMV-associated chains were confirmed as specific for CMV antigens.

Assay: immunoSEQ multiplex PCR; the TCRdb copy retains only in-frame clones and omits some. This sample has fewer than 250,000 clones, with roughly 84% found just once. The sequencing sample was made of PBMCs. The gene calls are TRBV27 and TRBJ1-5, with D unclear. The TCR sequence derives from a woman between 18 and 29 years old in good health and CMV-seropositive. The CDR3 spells CASKRLSRRNQPQHF. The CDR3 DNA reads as TGTGCCAGCAAGAGGCTCTCGAGGCGCAATCAGCCCCAGCATTTT.